This T cell receptor beta chain was obtained from a study of CD8 T cells in Susac syndrome. Study-wide results and limits: TCR sequencing and HLA analysis covered a relatively small number of individuals.

CDR1 is SQVTM, CDR2 ANQGSEA, per germline. The CDR3 is 15 amino acids. Between the trimmed V and J ends, which lost 0 bases and 1 base, there was a span of 12 bases. About 0.45 to 1 ug RNA was reverse transcribed with random hexamers. A multiplex approach, immunoSEQ multiplex PCR, amplified TCR beta CDR3 across 54 Vbeta and 13 Jbeta. TCRdb re-analysed the immunoSEQ multiplex PCR reads in MiXCR, keeping a single row per CDR3 protein. The repertoire holds about 150,000 distinct CDR3 sequences, with 90% to 95% as singletons. Note on this clonotype: The target antigen is unknown.

Blood CD8+ and CD4+ T cells underwent high-throughput TCR beta sequencing. TEMRA cells underwent FACS enrichment and CD8+ and CD4+ T cells underwent negative isolation. Source material: CD8+ T cells from PBMCs. This chain connects TRBV29-1 to TRBJ1-2, with D hard to call. This TCR came from a human donor with multiple sclerosis. For the CDR3, the DNA is TGCAGCGTTGAAGATAGCCACGGAAGTAACTATGGCTACACCTTC. The encoded protein is CSVEDSHGSNYGYTF.